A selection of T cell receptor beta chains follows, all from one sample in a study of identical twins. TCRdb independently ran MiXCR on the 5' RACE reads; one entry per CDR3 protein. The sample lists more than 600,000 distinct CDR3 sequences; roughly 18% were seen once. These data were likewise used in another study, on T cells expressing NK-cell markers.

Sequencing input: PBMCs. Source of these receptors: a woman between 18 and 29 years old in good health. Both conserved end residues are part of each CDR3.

CDR3 protein: CASSLLRGGGTYEQYF
V gene: TRBV11-2
J gene: TRBJ2-7

CDR3 protein: CATSSTGTNQPQHF
V gene: TRBV15
J gene: TRBJ1-5

CDR3 protein: CSPPGLAGSTDTQYF
V gene: TRBV29-1
J gene: TRBJ2-3

CDR3 protein: CASRRLAGGNEQYF
V gene: TRBV6-2/TRBV6-3
J gene: TRBJ2-7

CDR3 protein: CASSVEAGGSTDTQYF
V gene: TRBV9
J gene: TRBJ2-3

CDR3 protein: CASSFEGAYEQYF
V gene: TRBV27
J gene: TRBJ2-7

CDR3 protein: CASSFQRLSYNEQFF
V gene: TRBV5-5
J gene: TRBJ2-1

CDR3 protein: CASSQERFRGVNTEAFF
V gene: TRBV3-1
J gene: TRBJ1-1

CDR3 protein: CSVPGDGYTF
V gene: TRBV29-1
J gene: TRBJ1-2

CDR3 protein: CASSQGRVSIGNEQFF
V gene: TRBV3-1
J gene: TRBJ2-1

CDR3 protein: CASSPRGQGGEQYF
V gene: TRBV12-3/TRBV12-4
J gene: TRBJ2-7

CDR3 protein: CASRRQGASSYNEQFF
V gene: TRBV5-8
J gene: TRBJ2-1

CDR3 protein: CSAGDRSSYNEQFF
V gene: TRBV20-1
J gene: TRBJ2-1